Below are 14 T cell receptor beta chains sequenced from a single sample in a study of PD-1 blockade in classical Hodgkin lymphoma. The method was immunoSEQ multiplex PCR; TCRdb's version includes in-frame clones alone and lacks a portion of them. The data contain 55,000 to 65,000 clones, roughly nine tenths of them singletons. Every patient relapsed after autologous stem cell transplantation, and brentuximab vedotin exposure varied. Sample: peripheral blood mononuclear cells (PBMCs), taken at baseline. Source of these receptors: a human donor with classical Hodgkin lymphoma.

This clone was observed once. The gene calls are TRBV30 and TRBJ1-5; D possibly corresponds to TRBD1 (6 bases). The CDR3 loop spans 12 amino acids. CDR1 is GTSNPN and CDR2 is SVGIG in the germline V gene (reference sequence). The V gene lost 4 bases and the J gene lost 2 bases, with 6 bases spanning the gap. CDR3 nucleotides: TGTGCCTGGAACAGGGGCAATCAGCCCCAGCATTTT. It encodes CAWNRGNQPQHF.

V is TRBV30 and J is TRBJ1-1, with D possibly matching TRBD1 (6 bases). CDR1 is GTSNPN and CDR2 is SVGIG in the germline V gene (reference sequence). Trimming stripped 4 bases from V and 4 bases from J, with 19 bases between. The CDR3 covers 15 residues. The CDR3 DNA sequence: TGTGCCTGGACCGTCGCGGACAGCCGGAGCACTGAAGCTTTCTTT. Protein product: CAWTVADSRSTEAFF.

This clone was seen once. V gene TRBV6-1 combines with J gene TRBJ1-2; the match to TRBD1 covers 8 bases. V was clipped by 2 bases and J by 8 bases; unmatched bases: 13. The germline V gene encodes CDR1 MNHNS and CDR2 SASEGT. This CDR3 is 16 amino acids long. CDR3 sequence reads: CASSERAAGQETGYTF. Written as DNA, the CDR3 is TGTGCCAGCAGTGAACGGGCAGCGGGACAGGAGACCGGCTACACCTTC.

This clone was counted once. The chain couples TRBV10-1 to TRBJ1-1; 7 bases are a match to TRBD1. Germline lookup yields CDR1 WNHNN and CDR2 SYGVQD (reference sequence). The CDR3 consists of 14 residues. Trimming took 4 bases from V and 5 from J; bases not matched to a gene: 7. The CDR3 here is CASSGLQGRTEAFF. The CDR3 region has the DNA TGCGCCAGCAGTGGTTTACAGGGGCGAACTGAAGCTTTCTTT.

The chain combines TRBV4-1 with TRBJ2-1; the match to TRBD2 covers 9 bases. The CDR3 is 16 amino acids. In germline, CDR1 is MGHRA, CDR2 YSYEKL. V lost 1 base and J lost 8; bases outside the gene matches: 9. For the CDR3, the DNA is TGCGCCAGCAGCCAAGGTTACCAGCGGGGGGCCCATGAGCAGTTCTTC. The encoded protein is CASSQGYQRGAHEQFF.

This chain connects TRBV5-5 to TRBJ1-2; 9 bases match TRBD1. This CDR3 has 13 amino acids. Trimming removed 7 bases from V and 3 bases from J; junction bases left unmatched: 4. CDR1 and CDR2 from the germline V gene are SGHKS and YYEKEE (reference sequence). DNA of the CDR3: TGTGCCAGCGGGACAGGGATCGACTATGGCTACACCTTC. It encodes CASGTGIDYGYTF.

This clone was seen only a few times. This chain connects TRBV7-2 to TRBJ2-2; the D is unclear. Germline V gene lookup returns CDR1 SGHTA and CDR2 FQGNSA. The V end was cut by 3 bases, the J end by 7 bases, with 12 bases between. There are 14 residues in the CDR3. The CDR3 DNA follows: TGTGCCAGCAGCTTTAGGCTAGTCGGCGGGGAGCTGTTTTTT. Encoded protein: CASSFRLVGGELFF.

V usage is TRBV19 and J usage is TRBJ2-1; 12 positions agree with TRBD2. The CDR3 consists of 14 residues. The germline CDR1 and CDR2 sequences are LNHDA and SQIVND (reference sequence). V was pared by 5 bases and J by 7 bases, with 3 bases of the junction left unmatched. This CDR3 reads CASSFGLAGNEQFF. CDR3 nucleotides: TGTGCCAGTAGTTTTGGACTAGCGGGGAATGAGCAGTTCTTC.

The chain is built from TRBV5-4 and TRBJ2-7; a weak D match, TRBD1 (5 bases). V was trimmed by 2 bases and J by 0 bases, leaving 12 bases between them. The CDR3 length is 15 residues. Germline CDR1 SGHNT, CDR2 YYREEE (reference sequence). For the CDR3, the DNA is TGTGCCAGCAGCTTTGGGCAGGGTTTCTCCTACGAGCAGTACTTC. The encoded protein is CASSFGQGFSYEQYF.

The chain links TRBV6-5 to TRBJ2-5, with D unclear. The V end lost 0 bases, the J end lost 1 base, and 6 bases lay between the germline ends. The germline V gene encodes CDR1 MNHEY and CDR2 SVGAGI. The CDR3 is 14 amino acids. The CDR3 here is CASSYSNSQETQYF. CDR3 DNA sequence: TGTGCCAGCAGTTACTCGAATAGCCAAGAGACCCAGTACTTC.

This chain joins TRBV25-1 and TRBJ1-4, with 7 bases identical to TRBD1. This CDR3 has 14 amino acids. With V trimmed by 3 bases and J by 7 bases, 5 bases remained unmatched. The germline CDR1 and CDR2 sequences are MGHDK and SYGVNS. CDR3 sequence: CASSDPGTAEKLFF. CDR3 bases: TGTGCCAGCAGTGACCCCGGGACAGCTGAAAAACTGTTTTTT. Filled out from reference TRBV25-1 and TRBJ1-4, the complete variable domain reads EADIYQTPRYLVIGTGKKITLECSQTMGHDKMYWYQQDPGMELHLIHYSYGVNSTEKGDLSSESTVSRIRTEHFPLTLESARPSHTSQYLCASSDPGTAEKLFFGSGTQLSVL.

The genes are TRBV15 and TRBJ1-2; the match to TRBD1 covers 7 bases. V lost 6 bases to trimming and J lost 6 bases; unmatched junction nucleotides: 10. The CDR3 is 14 amino acids. From germline, CDR1 is LNHNV and CDR2 YYDKDF (reference sequence). CDR3 in DNA: TGTGCCACCAGGAGACAGGGCGGGGTCGATGGCTACACCTTC. This sequence encodes CATRRQGGVDGYTF.

The genes are TRBV15 and TRBJ1-1; D is unclear. This CDR3 comprises 13 residues. CDR1 is LNHNV and CDR2 is YYDKDF in the germline V gene (reference sequence). V shed 2 bases and J shed 1 base, with 5 bases lying between them. The CDR3: CATSRTPNTEAFF. The CDR3 DNA sequence: TGTGCCACCAGCAGAACACCGAACACTGAAGCTTTCTTT.

CDR3 loop: CASTQGGWGGYTF. The CDR3 bases are TGTGCCAGCACCCAGGGGGGGTGGGGTGGCTACACCTTC. The chain combines TRBV9 with TRBJ1-2; 7 bases fit TRBD1. V lost 6 bases and J lost 7; bases outside the gene matches: 9. In germline, CDR1 is SGDLS, CDR2 YYNGEE. CDR3 length: 13 residues.